The text below deals with one T cell receptor beta chain. Some clones are missing from TCRdb's copy, which holds only in-frame ones; the method was immunoSEQ multiplex PCR. Of 79,000 or so clones in the sample, around 90% are singletons; the top ten hold about 0.25%. This entry belongs to a study of technical replicates of blood from a handful of donors. Germline V CDR1 and CDR2: MRHNA, SNTAGT. V trimming: 0 bases; J trimming: 0 bases; junction bases outside the gene matches: 0. CDR3 length: 16 amino acids. The chain carries TRBV6-4 and TRBJ2-1; 9 positions agree with TRBD1. The receptor was isolated from a human donor in good health. Input material: T cells isolated from PBMCs. CDR3 nucleotides: TGTGCCAGCAGTGACTCGGACAGGGGCTCCTACAATGAGCAGTTCTTC. It encodes CASSDSDRGSYNEQFF.